A selection of T cell receptor beta chains follows, all from one sample in a study of T cell responses to AZD1222 COVID-19 vaccine. TCRdb's copy holds only in-frame clones and misses some; the assay was immunoSEQ multiplex PCR. Of some 120,000 clones detected, about 91% appear once; the ten largest clones hold under 3.5%. The specimen was peripheral blood, collected on day 0 of AZD1222 vaccination. All receptors come from an adult in good health. Each CDR3 is given with its conserved first and last residue. D genes are given only for firm matches. Clone size, where shown, is once, few, many, or a class for clones that have expanded.

TRBV3-1/TRBV3-2	TRBJ1-2	12	-	-	CASSQEGYGYTF	TGTGCCAGCAGCCAAGAGGGCTATGGCTACACCTTC
TRBV7-2	TRBJ2-7	17	-	TRBD2	CASSLFVLAGEVGEQYF	TGTGCCAGCAGCTTATTCGTGCTAGCGGGAGAGGTCGGCGAGCAGTACTTC
TRBV27	TRBJ1-3	13	-	TRBD1	CATRTGTGNTIYF	TGTGCCACCAGGACAGGGACTGGAAACACCATATATTTT
TRBV29-1	TRBJ2-3	13	-	TRBD1	CSGWTGGTDTQYF	TGCAGCGGGTGGACAGGGGGCACAGATACGCAGTATTTT
TRBV29-1	TRBJ1-1	14	few	TRBD1	CSATKGQQNTEAFF	TGCAGCGCCACTAAGGGACAGCAGAACACTGAAGCTTTCTTT
TRBV5-1	TRBJ2-7	12	-	-	CASSLEGTEQYF	TGCGCCAGCAGCTTGGAGGGGACAGAGCAGTACTTC
TRBV5-6	TRBJ1-5	16	-	-	CASSLWPVSSNQPQHF	TGTGCCAGCAGCTTGTGGCCAGTCTCGAGCAATCAGCCCCAGCATTTT
TRBV20-1	TRBJ2-7	16	-	TRBD2	CSASLAGAEWSYEQYF	TGCAGTGCTAGTTTAGCGGGAGCAGAATGGTCCTACGAGCAGTACTTC
TRBV29-1	TRBJ2-7	18	-	-	CSVEAAGGPGGFSYEQYF	TGCAGCGTTGAAGCTGCCGGGGGCCCCGGGGGCTTCTCCTACGAGCAGTACTTC
TRBV5-4	TRBJ2-7	14	-	-	CASSPEVGKNEQYF	TGTGCCAGCAGCCCGGAGGTAGGGAAGAACGAGCAGTACTTC
TRBV7-9	TRBJ2-2	15	-	-	CASSLEAQGSGELFF	TGTGCCAGCAGCTTAGAGGCTCAAGGATCCGGGGAGCTGTTTTTT
TRBV7-2	TRBJ1-1	13	-	-	CASSLGRNTEAFF	TGTGCCAGCAGCTTAGGGAGGAACACTGAAGCTTTCTTT
TRBV5-1	TRBJ1-1	15	-	-	CASSLFWVGNTEAFF	TGCGCCAGCAGCTTGTTTTGGGTTGGGAACACTGAAGCTTTCTTT
TRBV21-1	TRBJ1-4	17	-	-	CASLWGNRPATNEKLFF	TGTGCCAGCCTCTGGGGGAACAGGCCTGCAACTAATGAAAAACTGTTTTTT
TRBV5-1	TRBJ2-7	12	-	TRBD1	CASSLGTGVKYF	TGCGCCAGCAGCTTGGGGACAGGGGTAAAGTACTTC
TRBV6-1	TRBJ2-2	16	-	-	CASSGLPGHNTGELFF	TGTGCCAGCAGTGGCCTACCGGGACACAACACCGGGGAGCTGTTTTTT
TRBV5-1	TRBJ2-2	15	-	TRBD1	CASRMVGTDTGELFF	TGCGCCAGCAGGATGGTAGGGACAGACACCGGGGAGCTGTTTTTT
TRBV4-2	TRBJ1-2	14	once	-	CASSQDWVNYGYTF	TGTGCCAGCAGCCAAGACTGGGTCAACTATGGCTACACCTTC
TRBV6-5	TRBJ1-6	15	-	-	CASSYFTELGSPLHF	TGTGCCAGCAGTTACTTTACAGAATTGGGTTCACCCCTCCACTTT
TRBV5-1	TRBJ1-6	13	-	-	CASSLGLDSPLHF	TGCGCCAGCAGCTTGGGGTTGGATTCACCCCTCCACTTT
TRBV29-1	TRBJ1-3	11	-	-	CSGTYGNTIYF	TGCAGCGGGACTTATGGAAACACCATATATTTT
TRBV30	TRBJ1-2	12	-	TRBD1	CASHGTGGGRTF	TGTGCCTCACACGGGACAGGGGGCGGTCGCACCTTC
TRBV7-3	TRBJ1-1	13	-	-	CASSHGVFDEAFF	TGTGCCAGCAGCCACGGCGTTTTTGACGAAGCTTTCTTT
TRBV7-2	TRBJ1-1	18	-	-	CASSLYISGGIMNTEAFF	TGTGCCAGCAGCTTATATATATCTGGGGGGATAATGAACACTGAAGCTTTCTTT
TRBV2	TRBJ1-4	14	few	TRBD1	CASSAGTVNEKLFF	TGTGCCAGCAGCGCAGGGACAGTAAATGAAAAACTGTTTTTT
TRBV7-9	TRBJ1-6	15	-	TRBD1	CASSPDRAEDSPLHF	TGTGCCAGCAGCCCAGACAGGGCGGAAGATTCACCCCTCCACTTT
TRBV30	TRBJ2-2	13	-	-	CAWSGILTGELFF	TGTGCCTGGAGCGGGATACTCACCGGGGAGCTGTTTTTT
TRBV19	TRBJ1-1	15	-	-	CASRGGTAGDTEAFF	TGTGCCAGTAGGGGGGGAACAGCTGGGGACACTGAAGCTTTCTTT
TRBV7-9	TRBJ1-2	15	-	TRBD1	CASSPQAGQGFGYTF	TGTGCCAGCAGCCCCCAGGCGGGACAGGGTTTCGGCTACACCTTC
TRBV27	TRBJ2-5	18	-	TRBD2	CASSPLGLAGGLSETQYF	TGTGCCAGCAGTCCGCTGGGACTAGCGGGAGGTTTATCAGAGACCCAGTACTTC
TRBV5-4	TRBJ2-5	12	-	-	CASSFGKETQYF	TGTGCCAGCAGCTTTGGCAAAGAGACCCAGTACTTC
TRBV6-1	TRBJ1-1	13	-	-	CASSERTDTEAFF	TGTGCCAGCAGTGAAAGGACGGACACTGAAGCTTTCTTT
TRBV4-3	TRBJ1-2	14	-	-	CASSHLGANYGYTF	TGCGCCAGCAGCCACCTTGGGGCGAACTATGGCTACACCTTC
TRBV29-1	TRBJ2-1	12	-	-	CSVEERYNEQFF	TGCAGCGTTGAAGAAAGATACAATGAGCAGTTCTTC
TRBV18	TRBJ2-2	16	-	TRBD1	CASSTPTGINTGELFF	TGTGCCAGCTCAACTCCGACAGGGATAAACACCGGGGAGCTGTTTTTT
TRBV29-1	TRBJ2-7	16	-	TRBD1	CSVQGAPGQRIYEQYF	TGCAGCGTCCAGGGGGCCCCGGGACAGCGAATCTACGAGCAGTACTTC
TRBV10-3	TRBJ2-3	16	-	TRBD1	CAISLDRGYSTDTQYF	TGTGCCATCAGCCTTGACAGGGGCTATAGCACAGATACGCAGTATTTT
TRBV20-1	TRBJ2-6	11	-	-	CSARVTNVLTF	TGCAGTGCTAGAGTTACCAACGTCCTGACTTTC
TRBV24-1	TRBJ2-2	14	-	TRBD2	CATSLAANTGELFF	TGTGCCACCAGCCTAGCGGCTAACACCGGGGAGCTGTTTTTT
TRBV2	TRBJ1-2	14	-	TRBD1	CASSEGTGGYGYTF	TGTGCCAGCAGTGAAGGGACAGGGGGCTATGGCTACACCTTC
TRBV6-5	TRBJ2-2	15	-	TRBD1	CASIKRTGEAGELFF	TGTGCCAGCATCAAAAGGACAGGGGAGGCCGGGGAGCTGTTTTTT
TRBV6-5	TRBJ1-1	13	once	-	CASSRGGRVEAFF	TGTGCCAGCAGCCGGGGCGGACGCGTTGAAGCTTTCTTT
TRBV6-2/TRBV6-3	TRBJ2-7	15	-	TRBD1	CASSPRGTGVDEQYF	TGTGCCAGCAGCCCAAGAGGGACAGGGGTTGACGAGCAGTACTTC
TRBV19	TRBJ1-5	16	-	-	CASSILGRFSNQPQHF	TGTGCCAGTAGTATCCTCGGACGCTTTAGCAATCAGCCCCAGCATTTT
TRBV7-2	TRBJ2-7	15	-	-	CASSPSGGQSYEQYF	TGTGCCAGCAGCCCGTCCGGTGGGCAGTCCTACGAGCAGTACTTC
TRBV9	TRBJ2-3	16	-	-	CASSSSGVGYTDTQYF	TGTGCCAGCAGCTCTTCAGGAGTTGGCTACACAGATACGCAGTATTTT
TRBV5-4	TRBJ2-7	15	-	TRBD2	CASSSRTSGSYEQYF	TGTGCCAGCAGCTCCCGGACTAGCGGGAGCTACGAGCAGTACTTC
TRBV7-6	TRBJ2-7	14	-	-	CASSPYSPGYEQYF	TGTGCCAGCAGCCCTTACTCTCCAGGCTACGAGCAGTACTTC
TRBV25-1	TRBJ2-1	14	-	TRBD2	CATRLAGVNNEQFF	TGTGCCACCAGATTAGCGGGAGTTAACAATGAGCAGTTCTTC
TRBV7-6	TRBJ2-1	15	once	-	CASSLAYTLDNEQFF	TGTGCCAGCAGCTTAGCGTATACGTTGGACAATGAGCAGTTCTTC
TRBV4-3	TRBJ1-1	13	few	-	CASSQSEGTEAFF	TGCGCCAGCAGCCAGTCTGAGGGCACTGAAGCTTTCTTT